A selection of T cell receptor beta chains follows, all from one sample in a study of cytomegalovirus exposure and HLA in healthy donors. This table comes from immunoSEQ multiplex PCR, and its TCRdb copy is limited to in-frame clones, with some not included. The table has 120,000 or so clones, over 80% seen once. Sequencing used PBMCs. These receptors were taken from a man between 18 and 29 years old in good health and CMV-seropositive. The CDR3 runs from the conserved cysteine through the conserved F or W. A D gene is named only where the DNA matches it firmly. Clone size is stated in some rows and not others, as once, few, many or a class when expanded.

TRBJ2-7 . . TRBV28 TGTGCCAGCACCTTAGGACTCGGTTCCTACGAGCAGTACTTC CASTLGLGSYEQYF
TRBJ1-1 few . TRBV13 TGTGCCAGCAGCTTAGGGACAGAAATAGACACTGAAGCTTTCTTT CASSLGTEIDTEAFF
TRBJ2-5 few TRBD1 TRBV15 TGTGCCACCAGCAGCGGATCGACAGGGTTCCAAGAGACCCAGTACTTC CATSSGSTGFQETQYF
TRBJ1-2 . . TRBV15 TGTGCCACCGTTAACGACTTCTATGGCTACACCTTC CATVNDFYGYTF
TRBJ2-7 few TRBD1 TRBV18 TGTGCCAGCTCACAGTCCGGGACAGGGGGCTACGAGCAGTACTTC CASSQSGTGGYEQYF
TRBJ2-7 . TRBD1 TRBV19 TGTGCCAGTAGTATCGGGACAGGGGTCCCCTACGAGCAGTACTTC CASSIGTGVPYEQYF
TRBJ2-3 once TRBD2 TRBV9 TGTGCCAGCAGCGGCGAGCGGGGGGCGTCTACAGATACGCAGTATTTT CASSGERGASTDTQYF
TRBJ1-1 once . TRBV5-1 TGCGCCAGCCGGTGGGCCGACAGGAACACTGAAGCTTTCTTT CASRWADRNTEAFF
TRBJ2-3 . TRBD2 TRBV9 TGTGCCAGCAGCGCCAGCGGGGGCCGGGGCACAGATACGCAGTATTTT CASSASGGRGTDTQYF
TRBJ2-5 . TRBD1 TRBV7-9 TGTGCCAGCAGCCCTGACAGGGGGCACCAAGAGACCCAGTACTTC CASSPDRGHQETQYF
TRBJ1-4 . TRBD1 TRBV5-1 TGCGCCAGCAGCTCCACAAGGACAGGTTCAACTAATGAAAAACTGTTTTTT CASSSTRTGSTNEKLFF
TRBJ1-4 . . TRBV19 TGTGCCAGTAATTCGGCCTGGCAGGGGAATGAAAAACTGTTTTTT CASNSAWQGNEKLFF
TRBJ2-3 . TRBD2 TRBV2 TGTGCCAGCAGCGCCGGACTAGCGGGGACAGATACGCAGTATTTT CASSAGLAGTDTQYF
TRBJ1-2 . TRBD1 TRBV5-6 TGTGCCAGCAGCCAAGGGACAGGGATACTTGGCTACACCTTC CASSQGTGILGYTF
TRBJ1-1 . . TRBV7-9 TGTGCCAGCAGCTTAGGTGGTTTTCAGGGGCGGAACACTGAAGCTTTCTTT CASSLGGFQGRNTEAFF
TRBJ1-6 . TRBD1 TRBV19 TGTGCCACTAAACCGGGACAGGGTAATTCACCCCTCCACTTT CATKPGQGNSPLHF
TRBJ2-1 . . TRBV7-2 TGTGCCAGCAGCTCGAGGTCTAATGAGCAGTTCTTC CASSSRSNEQFF
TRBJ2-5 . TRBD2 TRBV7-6 TGTGCCAGCAGCTTAGGGTCGGGTACTAGCGGATTTCCGTACCAAGAGACCCAGTACTTC CASSLGSGTSGFPYQETQYF
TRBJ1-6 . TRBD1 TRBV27 TGTGCCAGCAGTGGGACAGTGGGCTCACCCCTCCACTTT CASSGTVGSPLHF
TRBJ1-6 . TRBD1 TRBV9 TGTGCCAGCAGCGTAGGACAGGGTCAGTCACCCCTCCACTTT CASSVGQGQSPLHF
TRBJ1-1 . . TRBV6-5 TGTGCCAGCAGTTATTGGCATGTACCTAACACTGAAGCTTTCTTT CASSYWHVPNTEAFF
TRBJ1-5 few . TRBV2 TGTGCCAGCAGTGACCGGACAGTAGATCAGCCCCAGCATTTT CASSDRTVDQPQHF
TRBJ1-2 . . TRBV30 TGTGCCTGGAGTGTAGGGTGGAGGGGTGGCTACACCTTC CAWSVGWRGGYTF
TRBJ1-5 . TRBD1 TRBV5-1 TGCGCCAGCAGTTTGGGGACAGGGACTAATCAGCCCCAGCATTTT CASSLGTGTNQPQHF
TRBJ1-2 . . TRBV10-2 TGCGCCAGCAGCCTGACAGTAAACTATGGCTACACCTTC CASSLTVNYGYTF
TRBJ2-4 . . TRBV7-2 TGTGCCAGCAGCTCCCGGGAAAGCCACATTCAGTACTTC CASSSRESHIQYF
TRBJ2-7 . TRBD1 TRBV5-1 TGCGCCAGCAGCTTGCAACAGGGGCTCTCCTACGAGCAGTACTTC CASSLQQGLSYEQYF
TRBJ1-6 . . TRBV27 TGTGCCAGCAGTTCCCCGGACAGCTATTCACCCCTCCACTTT CASSSPDSYSPLHF
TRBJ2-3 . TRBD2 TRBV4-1 TGCGCCAGCACGGGACTAGGTTTGGTCACAGATACGCAGTATTTT CASTGLGLVTDTQYF
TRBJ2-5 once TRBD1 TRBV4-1 TGCGCCAGCAGCCCTTGGGGACAGGGGGCGGAAGAGACCCAGTACTTC CASSPWGQGAEETQYF
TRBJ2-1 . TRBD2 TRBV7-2 TGTGCCAGCAGAAGTACTAGCGGGGGGGCCTTAGAGCAGTTCTTC CASRSTSGGALEQFF
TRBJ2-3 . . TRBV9 TGTGCCAGCAGCGTAAGAGTAGAGTTTGGCACAGATACGCAGTATTTT CASSVRVEFGTDTQYF
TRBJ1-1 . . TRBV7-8 TGTGCCAGCAGCTTTGAGTTCTCCACTGAAGCTTTCTTT CASSFEFSTEAFF
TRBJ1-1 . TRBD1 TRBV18 TGTGCCAGCTCACCGGGACAGGGCAGGAACACTGAAGCTTTCTTT CASSPGQGRNTEAFF
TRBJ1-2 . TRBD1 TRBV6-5 TGTGCCAGCAGTTACATACGGACAGGGGGTGGCTATGGCTACACCTTC CASSYIRTGGGYGYTF
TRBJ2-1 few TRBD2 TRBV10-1 TGCGCCAGCAGTGAACTAGCGGGGGGGTACAATGAGCAGTTCTTC CASSELAGGYNEQFF
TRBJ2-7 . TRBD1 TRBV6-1 TGTGCCAGCAGTGCCTATCCGGGACAGCTGACCGATACCTACGAGCAGTACTTC CASSAYPGQLTDTYEQYF
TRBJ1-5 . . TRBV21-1 TGTGCCAGCACCAAGGGGGGGTCGATTGGCAATCAGCCCCAGCATTTT CASTKGGSIGNQPQHF
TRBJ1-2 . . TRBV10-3 TGTGCCATCAGTGAGGGGGGGAGTTATGGCTACACCTTC CAISEGGSYGYTF
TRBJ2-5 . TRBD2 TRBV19 TGTGCCAGTAGTATCCTACTAGCGGGGGTAGCGGGGACCCAGTACTTC CASSILLAGVAGTQYF
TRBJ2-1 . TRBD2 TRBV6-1 TGTGCCAGCAGTGATATGGGGCGGGGGGGTCGAAATGAGCAGTTCTTC CASSDMGRGGRNEQFF
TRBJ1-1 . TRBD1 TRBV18 TGTGCCAGCTCACCACAAGGACAGGGCTCTGAAGCTTTCTTT CASSPQGQGSEAFF
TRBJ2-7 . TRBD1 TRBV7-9 TGTGCCAGCAGAAGGGACAGAACCAACGAGCAGTACTTC CASRRDRTNEQYF
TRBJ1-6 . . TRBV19 TGTGCCAGTAGTATTGGGGCCCAGGGGAATTCACCCCTCCACTTT CASSIGAQGNSPLHF
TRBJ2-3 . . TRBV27 TGTGCCAGCAGTTTAGGTCCAGGGGGCACAGATACGCAGTATTTT CASSLGPGGTDTQYF
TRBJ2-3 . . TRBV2 TGTGCCACCTTGGTTAAGGGACTGAGCACAGATACGCAGTATTTT CATLVKGLSTDTQYF
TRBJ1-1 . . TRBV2 TGTGCCAGCAGACCAGGGTTCGACACTGAAGCTTTCTTT CASRPGFDTEAFF
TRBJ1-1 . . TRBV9 TGTGCCAGCAGCGCGGGCGGGGTAATGAACACTGAAGCTTTCTTT CASSAGGVMNTEAFF
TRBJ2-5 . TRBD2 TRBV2 TGTGCCAGCTCTCATTCACTAGCGACGGAATCCCAGGCGCAGTACTTC CASSHSLATESQAQYF
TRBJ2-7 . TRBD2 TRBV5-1 TGCGCCAGCAGCTCAAGCGGGGGGCGCAGCTCCTACGAGCAGTACTTC CASSSSGGRSSYEQYF